These 10 T cell receptor beta chains came from one sample sequenced in a study of prognosis after radiotherapy for stage I lung cancer (dated by TCRdb to 2020 to 2023). The data were produced on an Illumina HiSeq 3000. Two rounds of multiplex PCR were performed to amplify the TCR beta CDR3 region from genomic DNA. In the first PCR round, primers specific to each TRBV and TRBJ gene were used, and the primer sequences were filed in Chinese patent CN105087789A. In TCRdb, the public reads were trimmed at Q25 with fastp and aligned with MiXCR, with productive beta chains retained. Rows matching on CDR3 protein sequence are summarized as one entry with the most common DNA and genes. Here the sample has some 23,000 distinct CDR3 sequences; 40% occur a single time. The ten largest clones take up roughly 21% of the sample. The sample in question was PBMCs, obtained before or after stereotactic body radiation therapy (not recorded which). The receptors shown here come from a donor of 50 years or more with non-small cell lung cancer.

Of note for this clonotype: A far larger clone is just one base off, so this is likely a read error. V gene TRBV6-1 combines with J gene TRBJ2-1; 8 bases are a match to TRBD2. The V gene's germline CDR1 is MNHNS and CDR2 SASEGT. Trimming took 6 bases from V and 3 from J; bases not matched to a gene: 4. CDR3 size: 14 residues. The chain's CDR3 is CASSRTSLYNEQFF. The CDR3 DNA is TGTGCCAGCAGCCGGACTAGCCTCTACAATGAGCAGTTCTTC.

This clonotype came up many times. The CDR3 reads CATSDLLDRGPGTDTQYF. The CDR3 DNA is TGTGCCACCAGTGATTTGCTGGACAGGGGGCCTGGCACAGATACGCAGTATTTT. The chain combines TRBV24-1 with TRBJ2-3; 11 positions agree with TRBD1. Germline assignment: CDR1 KGHDR and CDR2 SFDVKD. J was trimmed by 1 base and V by 0 bases; bases with no gene match: 5. The CDR3 extends over 18 amino acids.

Points on this clonotype: With a much larger clone just one base away, this may be a read error. The chain links TRBV28 to TRBJ1-1; no firm D call. The CDR3 is 14 residues long. Germline CDR1 and CDR2: MDHEN and SYDVKM. Deletions cut 6 bases from V and 8 bases from J, with 19 bases between. The CDR3 loop is CASSDRQGSTEAFF. The CDR3, as DNA: TGTGCCAGCAGCGATAGACAAGGGAGTACCGAAGCTTTCTTT.

This clonotype was counted a few times. The chain couples TRBV28 to TRBJ2-1, with TRBD1 matching 7 bases. The CDR3 is 13 residues long. From germline, CDR1 is MDHEN and CDR2 SYDVKM. The ends lost 5 bases at V and 13 bases at J; junction bases unmatched: 11. CDR3 amino acids: CASSPREGQLQFF. The CDR3 region has the DNA TGTGCCAGCAGTCCGAGAGAGGGACAGCTACAGTTCTTC.

In this sample, this clonotype turned up a few times. A much larger clone differs by one base, so this may be a read error. This chain joins TRBV7-9 and TRBJ2-2; weak D call: TRBD1 (6 bases). Germline V CDR1 and CDR2: SEHNR, FQNEAQ (reference sequence). With 5 bases removed from V and 5 bases from J, the gap between germline ends came to 18 bases. The CDR3 totals 16 residues. CDR3 sequence (DNA): TGTGCCAGCAGCCTGGACAGCCAGTCAAGGACCGGGGAGCTGTTTTTT. Protein sequence: CASSLDSQSRTGELFF.

This clonotype was observed at least ten times. The genes are TRBV11-2 and TRBJ2-7; D might be TRBD2 (6 bases). V was trimmed by 4 bases and J by 7 bases, leaving 17 bases between them. CDR3 length: 14 amino acids. CDR1 and CDR2 (germline): SGHAT, FQNNGV. This CDR3 reads CASSSLSGTGEQYF. In DNA, the CDR3 is TGTGCCAGCAGCTCCCTTAGCGGAACGGGGGAGCAGTACTTC.

This clonotype counts as medium-sized. The chain recombines TRBV24-1 with TRBJ2-2; 13 nucleotides align to TRBD2. CDR1 and CDR2 from the germline V gene are KGHDR and SFDVKD. Trimming at V came to 5 bases and at J to 3 bases, leaving 2 bases not matched to a gene. This CDR3 region has 16 residues. CDR3 coding DNA: TGTGCCACCAGTGCTGGGACTAGCGGGGACACCGGGGAGCTGTTTTTT. This sequence encodes CATSAGTSGDTGELFF.

This clonotype was found many times. The rearrangement links TRBV11-1 to TRBJ2-2, with 12 bases fitting TRBD2. Trimming took 2 bases from V and 4 from J; bases not matched to a gene: 2. The CDR3 spans 16 residues. CDR1 SGHAT and CDR2 FQDESV come from the germline V gene (reference sequence). The CDR3 is CASSLLAGGPTGELFF. Written as DNA, the CDR3 is TGTGCCAGCAGCTTACTAGCGGGAGGGCCCACCGGGGAGCTGTTTTTT.

Remarks on this clonotype: This likely stems from a read error, as it lies one base from a far larger clone. V gene TRBV6-4 combines with J gene TRBJ2-3; possibly TRBD1 or TRBD2 for D (6 bases each). This CDR3 is 14 amino acids long. CDR1 and CDR2 from the germline V gene are MRHNA and SNTAGT. The V end was cut by 5 bases, the J end by 3 bases, with 12 bases between. CDR3 sequence (DNA): TGTGCCAGCAGTTACCGGGGGCGGACAGATACGCAGTATTTT. Amino acid sequence: CASSYRGRTDTQYF.

Judged by abundance, this clonotype is medium-sized (0.01 to 0.1%). The rearrangement joins TRBV5-1 to TRBJ2-1; possible D gene TRBD2, 6 bases. The CDR3 loop spans 15 amino acids. V was pared by 0 bases and J by 3 bases, with 10 bases between. Germline CDR1 SGHRS, CDR2 YFSETQ. The CDR3 nucleotides read TGCGCCAGCAGCTTGGCCGGAGGGAACTACAATGAGCAGTTCTTC. This codes for CASSLAGGNYNEQFF.